This record concerns one TCR beta chain sequence. CDR1 is SGHDN, CDR2 FVKESK, per germline. V dropped 5 bases and J dropped 2; count of bases not matched to a gene: 9. There are 16 residues in the CDR3. The data derive from a study of blood T cell repertoires in COVID-19. Only in-frame clones appear in the TCRdb table, and some are missing; sequencing was by immunoSEQ multiplex PCR. The sample has under 550,000 clones, about 90% seen once. The TCR sequence derives from a man between 18 and 35 years old with COVID-19, enrolled during active disease. The V call is TRBV14, the J call TRBJ2-3, with 8 bases identical to TRBD2. The sequencing input was peripheral blood. The DNA for the CDR3 is TGTGCCAGCAGCTTGCGGGGGGACCTGTTCACAGATACGCAGTATTTT. Translated, it gives CASSLRGDLFTDTQYF.